This TCR beta chain is drawn from a study of regulatory T cells in long-lasting Graves disease. Across the study: Freshly diagnosed Graves' patients had used antithyroid drugs for under 3 months.

This CDR3 region has 15 residues. Germline CDR1 is SGDLS and CDR2 is YYNGEE. V gave up 0 bases and J gave up 7 bases, with 14 bases separating them. CDR3-region Arm-PCR and iRepertoire HTBI primers produced the TCR beta libraries. TCRdb recomputed calls from the multiplex PCR reads with MiXCR, one row per CDR3 protein. Of 400,000 to 500,000 distinct CDR3 sequences detected, about 15% appear once; the ten largest clones hold around 7.6%. This clonotype has just a few counts. Time point given: newly diagnosed GD, antithyroid drugs for less than 3 months. PBMC-extracted RNA yielded the TCR library. Recruitment took place at an endocrinology department in Xi'an, China. Peripheral blood, at 8 to 9 milliliters, went into EDTA tubes. Another study also made use of these data, one on T cells in Graves' hyperthyroidism and ophthalmopathy.

Specimen: peripheral blood mononuclear cells (PBMCs), collected at new diagnosis, from a patient treated with antithyroid drugs. The sequence was obtained from a woman aged 40-49 years with Graves disease. The chain combines TRBV9 with TRBJ2-1; the D gene is possibly TRBD2 (6 bases). CDR3 residues: CASSVELAAGNEQFF. The CDR3, as DNA: TGTGCCAGCAGCGTAGAACTAGCTGCGGGGAATGAGCAGTTCTTC.